This T cell receptor beta chain was recovered during a study of blood T cell repertoires in COVID-19. The CDR3 loop spans 12 amino acids. CDR1 is SGHAT, CDR2 FQNNGV, per germline. Trimming pared 5 bases from V and 9 bases from J, leaving 11 bases between. Enrolled through a virtual design, the participants were between roughly 18 and 90 years of age and came from some 25 US areas. As processed by the authors: Nucleated cell counts were estimated from reference gene primer amplification. Sequencing was performed with immunoSEQ multiplex PCR; in TCRdb, only in-frame clones are kept and a portion is missing. V and J calls and clone size are copied from that table; D and trimming were computed from the DNA. The sample lists around 300,000 clones, roughly 89% seen once, with less than 2% in the top ten.

The receptor comes from a middle-aged woman who had recovered from COVID-19. This chain joins TRBV11-2 and TRBJ2-1; D ambiguous. The specimen was PBMCs or T cells enriched from blood (not recorded which). CDR3 sequence: CASSPFVGEQFF. The CDR3 DNA reads TGTGCCAGCAGCCCCTTTGTCGGTGAGCAGTTCTTC.